This TCR beta chain is from a study of shared clonotypes between healthy human individuals. General observations from the study: Approximately 5% was the fraction of naive CD4 clonotypes found shared across a few donors.

Per germline, CDR1 MNHNS and CDR2 SASEGT. CDR3 length: 15 amino acids. Trimming cost V 7 bases and J 8 bases, with 20 bases left between them. Comment on this clone: Its antigen is unidentified.

Data came from immunoSEQ multiplex PCR; TCRdb stores just in-frame clones and leaves some out. The sample includes 2 million or so clones, 90% to 95% of them seen just once. This receptor was obtained from a man between 18 and 35 years old in good health. V is TRBV6-1 and J is TRBJ1-4; weak D call: TRBD1 (5 bases). The sequenced material came from naive CD4+ T cells sorted from blood. Documented subset: CD45RA+ positively selected. CDR3 nucleotide sequence: TGTGCCAGCAATCGGGACGCCGGCGGGCGGGAAAAACTGTTTTTT. Translated: CASNRDAGGREKLFF.